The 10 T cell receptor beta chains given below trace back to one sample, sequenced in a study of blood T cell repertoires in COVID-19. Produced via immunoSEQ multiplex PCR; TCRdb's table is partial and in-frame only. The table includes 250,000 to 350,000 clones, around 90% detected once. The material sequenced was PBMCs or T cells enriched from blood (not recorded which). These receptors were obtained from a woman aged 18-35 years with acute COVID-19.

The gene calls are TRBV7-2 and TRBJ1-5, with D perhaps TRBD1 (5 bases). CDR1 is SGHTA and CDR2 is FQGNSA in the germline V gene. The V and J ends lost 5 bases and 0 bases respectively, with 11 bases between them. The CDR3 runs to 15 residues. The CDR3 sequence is CASSLLQDSNQPQHF. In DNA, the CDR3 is TGTGCCAGCAGCCTATTACAGGATAGCAATCAGCCCCAGCATTTT.

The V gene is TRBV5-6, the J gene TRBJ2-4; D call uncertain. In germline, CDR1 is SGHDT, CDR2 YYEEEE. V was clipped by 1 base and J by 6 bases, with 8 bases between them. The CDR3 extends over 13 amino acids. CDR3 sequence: CASSLSPTNIQYF. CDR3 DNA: TGTGCCAGCAGCTTGAGCCCCACAAACATTCAGTACTTC.

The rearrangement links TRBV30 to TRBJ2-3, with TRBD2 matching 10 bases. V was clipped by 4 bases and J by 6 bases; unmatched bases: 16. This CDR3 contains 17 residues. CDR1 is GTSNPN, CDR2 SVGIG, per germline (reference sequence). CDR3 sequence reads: CAWNPERTSGGGDTQYF. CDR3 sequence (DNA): TGTGCCTGGAACCCCGAGAGGACTAGCGGAGGGGGGGATACGCAGTATTTT.

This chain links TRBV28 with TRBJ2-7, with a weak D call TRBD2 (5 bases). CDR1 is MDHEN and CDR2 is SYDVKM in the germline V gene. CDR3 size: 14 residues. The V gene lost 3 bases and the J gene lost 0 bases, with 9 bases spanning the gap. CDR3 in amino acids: CASSFSGYSYEQYF. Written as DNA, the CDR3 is TGTGCCAGCAGTTTCAGCGGCTACTCCTACGAGCAGTACTTC.

The CDR3 nucleotides are TGTGCCAGCCTGGCCCCCATGAACACTGAAGCTTTCTTT. It codes for CASLAPMNTEAFF. This rearrangement joins TRBV28 to TRBJ1-1, with unresolved D. This CDR3 has 13 amino acids. The V gene's germline CDR1 is MDHEN and CDR2 SYDVKM. V was trimmed by 8 bases and J by 0 bases, leaving 10 bases between them.

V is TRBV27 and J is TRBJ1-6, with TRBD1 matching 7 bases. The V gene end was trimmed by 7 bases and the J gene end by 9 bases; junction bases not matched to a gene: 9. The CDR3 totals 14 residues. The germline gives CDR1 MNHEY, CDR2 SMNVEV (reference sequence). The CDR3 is CASTLGTAGSPLHF. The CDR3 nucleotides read TGTGCCAGCACCCTGGGGACAGCGGGTTCACCCCTCCACTTT.

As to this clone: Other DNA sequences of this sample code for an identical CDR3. CDR3 DNA sequence: TGTGCCAGCAGCCAAGACCGGGACACTGAAGCTTTCTTT. Translation: CASSQDRDTEAFF. V gene TRBV4-2 combines with J gene TRBJ1-1; D unresolved. Germline lookup yields CDR1 LGHNA and CDR2 YNFKEQ. The CDR3 sequence is 13 residues long. With 0 bases removed from V and 3 bases from J, the gap between germline ends came to 5 bases.

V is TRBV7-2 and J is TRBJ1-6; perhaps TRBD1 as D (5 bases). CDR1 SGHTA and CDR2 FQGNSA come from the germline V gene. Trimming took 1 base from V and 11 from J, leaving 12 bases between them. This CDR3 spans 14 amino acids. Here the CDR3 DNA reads TGTGCCAGCAGCTTAGGAGGGGAGGGTCCACCCCTCCACTTT. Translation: CASSLGGEGPPLHF.

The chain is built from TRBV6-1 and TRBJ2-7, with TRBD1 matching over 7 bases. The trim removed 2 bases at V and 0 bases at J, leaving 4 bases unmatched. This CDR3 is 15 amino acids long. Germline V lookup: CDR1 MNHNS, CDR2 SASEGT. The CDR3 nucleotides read TGTGCCAGCAGTGAATCGACAGGGTACTCCTACGAGCAGTACTTC. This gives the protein CASSESTGYSYEQYF.

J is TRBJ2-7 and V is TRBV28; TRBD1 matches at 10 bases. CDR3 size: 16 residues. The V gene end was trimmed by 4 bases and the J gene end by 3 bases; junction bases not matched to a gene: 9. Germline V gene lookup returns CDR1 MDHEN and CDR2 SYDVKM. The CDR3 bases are TGTGCCAGCAGTTCCACAGGGACAGGGGCGGGCTACGAGCAGTACTTC. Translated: CASSSTGTGAGYEQYF.